This TCR beta chain was captured by sequencing in a study of cytomegalovirus exposure and HLA in healthy donors. The PCR used 60 Vbeta and 13 Jbeta primers. The assay was immunoSEQ multiplex PCR, and TCRdb's table has in-frame clones only and misses some. The sample holds approximately 150,000 clones, roughly 85% seen once. Germline V gene sequence: CDR1 KGHSH, CDR2 LQKENI. V was clipped by 0 bases and J by 7 bases; unmatched bases: 9. The CDR3 consists of 17 residues. The clonotype comes from a middle-aged man in good health and CMV-seronegative. The genes are TRBV18 and TRBJ2-1; 10 nucleotides agree with TRBD2. Material: PBMCs. Here the CDR3 reads CASSPPLASGRSNEQFF. The CDR3 DNA follows: TGTGCCAGCTCACCACCGTTGGCTAGCGGGAGATCAAATGAGCAGTTCTTC.